This is a list of T cell receptor beta chains from one sample in a study of blood T cells in healthy people across ages. TCRdb reanalysed the 5' RACE reads using MiXCR and keeps one entry per CDR3 protein. The sample contains hundreds of thousands of distinct CDR3 sequences, about 20% of which appear only once. Sequencing was performed on blood. These receptors all come from a man between 65 and 80 years old in good health. The CDR3 runs from the conserved cysteine through the conserved F or W. D genes are given only for firm matches. A clone size is listed for some rows: how often the clone was seen (once, few, many), or a class if it is expanded.

D,V,J,size,CDR3,DNA
-,TRBV5-1,TRBJ1-1,once,CASSFVGQGSTEAFF,TGCGCCAGCAGCTTTGTTGGTCAGGGGTCCACTGAAGCTTTCTTT
-,TRBV19,TRBJ1-2,few,CASLPFGTQANYGYTF,TGTGCCAGCCTCCCGTTTGGGACCCAAGCTAACTATGGCTACACCTTC
TRBD1,TRBV28,TRBJ2-1,-,CASSLGQGIRNEQFF,TGTGCCAGCAGTTTGGGACAGGGTATAAGGAATGAGCAGTTCTTC
TRBD1,TRBV28,TRBJ1-6,-,CASRTGGSNSPLHF,TGTGCCAGCAGGACAGGGGGTTCTAATTCACCCCTCCACTTT
-,TRBV7-9,TRBJ2-3,-,CASSLARAALNTDTQYF,TGTGCCAGCAGCTTAGCGAGGGCAGCGCTAAACACAGATACGCAGTATTTT
TRBD1,TRBV14,TRBJ2-3,-,CASSPRDRRSTDTQYF,TGTGCCAGCAGCCCTCGGGACAGGCGAAGCACAGATACGCAGTATTTT
-,TRBV3-1,TRBJ1-1,-,CASSQWTEAFF,TGTGCCAGCAGCCAATGGACTGAAGCTTTCTTT
-,TRBV10-3,TRBJ1-5,-,CAISDGYGDFQPQHF,TGTGCCATCAGTGACGGATACGGGGACTTCCAGCCCCAGCATTTT
-,TRBV29-1,TRBJ2-5,many,CSGGEAHRAQYF,TGCAGCGGAGGCGAGGCCCATAGGGCCCAGTACTTC
TRBD2,TRBV18,TRBJ2-1,-,CASSSGSRYNEQFF,TGTGCCAGCTCCAGCGGGAGTAGATACAATGAGCAGTTCTTC
TRBD1,TRBV5-1,TRBJ1-1,-,CASSLWGDSDAEAFF,TGCGCCAGCAGCTTGTGGGGGGACAGCGACGCTGAAGCTTTCTTT
-,TRBV12-3/TRBV12-4,TRBJ1-5,-,CASSLAWGNQPQHF,TGTGCCAGCAGTTTAGCTTGGGGCAATCAGCCCCAGCATTTT
-,TRBV5-1,TRBJ2-2,-,CASSLGPGTGELFF,TGCGCCAGCAGCTTGGGCCCGGGCACCGGGGAGCTGTTTTTT
-,TRBV7-2,TRBJ1-4,-,CASSLAGYPNEKLFF,TGTGCCAGCAGCTTAGCGGGGTATCCTAATGAAAAACTGTTTTTT
-,TRBV3-1,TRBJ1-1,-,CASSQGRATEAFF,TGTGCCAGCAGCCAAGGAAGGGCCACTGAAGCTTTCTTT
TRBD2,TRBV29-1,TRBJ2-1,-,CSVVTGLGSYNEQFF,TGCAGCGTAGTGACGGGACTAGGATCCTACAATGAGCAGTTCTTC
-,TRBV12-3/TRBV12-4,TRBJ1-5,-,CASSFPRGSLSNQPQRF,TGTGCCAGCAGTTTCCCGCGGGGCAGTTTGAGCAATCAGCCCCAGCGTTTT
-,TRBV20-1,TRBJ2-1,-,CSANESGSYNEQFF,TGCAGTGCTAATGAGAGTGGCTCCTACAATGAGCAGTTCTTC
TRBD2,TRBV10-2,TRBJ2-5,few,CASRKSGEAETQYF,TGCGCCAGCAGGAAAAGCGGGGAAGCTGAGACCCAGTACTTC
TRBD2,TRBV7-2,TRBJ2-1,few,CASSYPTSGLNEQFF,TGTGCCAGCAGCTACCCGACTAGCGGTCTCAATGAGCAGTTCTTC
-,TRBV5-4,TRBJ2-3,-,CASSLDLRTSTDTQYF,TGTGCCAGCAGCTTGGATCTGCGGACTAGCACAGATACGCAGTATTTT
-,TRBV18,TRBJ2-1,-,CASSPSTDEQFF,TGTGCCAGCTCACCGTCGACAGATGAGCAGTTCTTC
TRBD2,TRBV2,TRBJ2-4,-,CASSVGGNGIQYF,TGTGCCAGCAGTGTCGGGGGGAATGGCATTCAGTACTTC
-,TRBV29-1,TRBJ2-1,few,CSVEPLPPPYNEQFF,TGCAGCGTTGAACCACTGCCCCCCCCTTACAATGAGCAGTTCTTC
-,TRBV3-1,TRBJ1-1,few,CASSQINRAARGTEAFF,TGTGCCAGCAGCCAAATTAATAGGGCGGCGCGGGGGACTGAAGCTTTCTTT
-,TRBV9,TRBJ1-2,-,CASDKAADLSYTF,TGTGCCAGCGACAAGGCGGCCGACCTTAGCTACACCTTC
TRBD1,TRBV14,TRBJ1-3,few,CASSQPGTGYSGNTIYF,TGTGCCAGCAGCCAACCCGGGACAGGATACTCTGGAAACACCATATATTTT
-,TRBV15,TRBJ2-1,-,CATSRERGGGRDEQFF,TGTGCCACCAGCAGAGAGAGGGGTGGGGGAAGGGATGAGCAGTTCTTC
TRBD1,TRBV20-1,TRBJ2-2,-,CSALPGQGGTGELFF,TGCAGTGCTTTACCGGGACAGGGAGGGACCGGGGAGCTGTTTTTT